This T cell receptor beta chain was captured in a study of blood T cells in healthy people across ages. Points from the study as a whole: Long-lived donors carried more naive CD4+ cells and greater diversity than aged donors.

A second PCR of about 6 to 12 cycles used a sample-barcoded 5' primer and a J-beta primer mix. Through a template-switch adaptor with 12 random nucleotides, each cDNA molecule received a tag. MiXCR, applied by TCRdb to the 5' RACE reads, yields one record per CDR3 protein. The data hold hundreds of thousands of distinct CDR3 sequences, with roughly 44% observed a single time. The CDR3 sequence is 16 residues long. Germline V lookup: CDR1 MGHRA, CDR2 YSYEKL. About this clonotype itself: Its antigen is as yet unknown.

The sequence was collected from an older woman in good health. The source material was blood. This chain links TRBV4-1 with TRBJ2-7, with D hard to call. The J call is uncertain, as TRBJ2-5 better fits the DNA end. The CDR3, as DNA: TGCGCCAGCAGCCAAGGGGCGGCAGCCACCCGAGAGACCCAGTACTTC. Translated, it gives CASSQGAAATRETQYF.